This T cell receptor beta chain was sequenced for a study of T and B cells in COVID-19 patients. CDR3 length: 15 amino acids. The germline gives CDR1 MNHEY, CDR2 SVGEGT. Deletions cut 0 bases from V and 0 bases from J, with 6 bases between. From blood, roughly 240-550 ng of genomic DNA served as TRB template. In this sample, this clonotype turned up a few times. What it binds is not known. TRB rearrangements were amplified by multiplex PCR with BIOMED2 TRB-A/B primers. TCRdb ran MiXCR on the multiplex PCR reads and lists one entry per CDR3 protein. This sample has about 10,000 distinct CDR3 sequences, with roughly a third found just once. Study conclusions and caveats: In COVID-19 patients, T cell receptor beta variable and joining gene use was reportedly strongly skewed.

The chain couples TRBV6-2 or TRBV6-3 to TRBJ1-5; D is unresolved. The source is a human donor with active COVID-19. The material sequenced was blood. CDR3 coding DNA: TGTGCCAGCAGTTACTCGGGGTATAGCAATCAGCCCCAGCATTTT. Protein sequence: CASSYSGYSNQPQHF.